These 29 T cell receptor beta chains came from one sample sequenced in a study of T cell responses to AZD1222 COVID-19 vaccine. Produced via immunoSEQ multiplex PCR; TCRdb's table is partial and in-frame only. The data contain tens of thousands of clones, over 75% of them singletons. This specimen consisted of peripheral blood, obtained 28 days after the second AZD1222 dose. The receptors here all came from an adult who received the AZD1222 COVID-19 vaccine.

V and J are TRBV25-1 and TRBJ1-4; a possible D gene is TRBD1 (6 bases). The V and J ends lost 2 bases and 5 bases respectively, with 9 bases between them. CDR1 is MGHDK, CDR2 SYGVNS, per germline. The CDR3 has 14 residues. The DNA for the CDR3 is TGTGCCAGCAGTGAAACAGGGACCAATGAAAAACTGTTTTTT. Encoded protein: CASSETGTNEKLFF. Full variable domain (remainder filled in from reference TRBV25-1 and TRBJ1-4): EADIYQTPRYLVIGTGKKITLECSQTMGHDKMYWYQQDPGMELHLIHYSYGVNSTEKGDLSSESTVSRIRTEHFPLTLESARPSHTSQYLCASSETGTNEKLFFGSGTQLSVL.

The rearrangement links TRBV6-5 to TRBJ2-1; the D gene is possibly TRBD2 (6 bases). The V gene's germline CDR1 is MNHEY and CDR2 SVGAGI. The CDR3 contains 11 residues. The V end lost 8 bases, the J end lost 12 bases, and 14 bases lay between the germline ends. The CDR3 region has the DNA TGTGCCAGCGCCCCGGGGGTCTCGCAGTTCTTC. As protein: CASAPGVSQFF.

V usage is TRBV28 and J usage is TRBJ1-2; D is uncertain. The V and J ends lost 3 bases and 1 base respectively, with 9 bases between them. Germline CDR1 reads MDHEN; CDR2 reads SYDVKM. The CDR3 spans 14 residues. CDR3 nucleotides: TGTGCCAGCAGTTTGTGGCAGAATAACTATGGCTACACCTTC. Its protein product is CASSLWQNNYGYTF.

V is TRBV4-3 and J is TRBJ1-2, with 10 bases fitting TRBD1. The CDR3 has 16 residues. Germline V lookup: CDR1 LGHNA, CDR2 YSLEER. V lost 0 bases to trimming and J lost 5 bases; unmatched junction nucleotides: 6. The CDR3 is CASSQEGVGQGYGYTF. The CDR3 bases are TGCGCCAGCAGCCAAGAAGGGGTGGGACAGGGGTATGGCTACACCTTC.

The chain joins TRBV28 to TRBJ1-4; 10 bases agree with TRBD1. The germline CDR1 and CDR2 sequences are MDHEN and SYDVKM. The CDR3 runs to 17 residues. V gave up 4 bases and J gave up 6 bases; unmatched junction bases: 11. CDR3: CASSSSGQGFSDEKLFF. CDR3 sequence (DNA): TGTGCCAGCAGTTCCTCGGGACAGGGGTTCTCTGATGAAAAACTGTTTTTT.

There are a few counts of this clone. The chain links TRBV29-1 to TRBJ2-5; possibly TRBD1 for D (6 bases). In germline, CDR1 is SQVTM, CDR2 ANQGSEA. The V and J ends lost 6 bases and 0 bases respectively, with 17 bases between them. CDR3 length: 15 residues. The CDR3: CSVAGTQANQETQYF. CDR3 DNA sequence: TGCAGCGTCGCCGGGACACAAGCCAACCAAGAGACCCAGTACTTC.

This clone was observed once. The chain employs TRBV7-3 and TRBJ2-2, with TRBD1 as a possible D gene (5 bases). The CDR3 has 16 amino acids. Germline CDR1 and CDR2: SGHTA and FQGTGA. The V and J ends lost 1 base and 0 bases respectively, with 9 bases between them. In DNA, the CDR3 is TGTGCCAGCAGCTTAAATCCCAGGGCGAACACCGGGGAGCTGTTTTTT. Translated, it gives CASSLNPRANTGELFF.

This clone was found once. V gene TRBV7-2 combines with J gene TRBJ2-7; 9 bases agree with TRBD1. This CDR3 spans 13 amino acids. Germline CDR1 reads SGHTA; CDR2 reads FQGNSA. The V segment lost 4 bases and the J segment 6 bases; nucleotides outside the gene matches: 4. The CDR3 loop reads CASSSDRGGEQYF. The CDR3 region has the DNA TGTGCCAGCAGCTCGGACAGGGGCGGCGAGCAGTACTTC.

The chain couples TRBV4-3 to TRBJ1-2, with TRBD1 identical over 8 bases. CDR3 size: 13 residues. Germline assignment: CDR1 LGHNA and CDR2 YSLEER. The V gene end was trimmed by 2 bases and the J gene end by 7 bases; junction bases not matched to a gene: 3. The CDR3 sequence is CASSQYRGAGYTF. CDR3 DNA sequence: TGCGCCAGCAGCCAATACAGGGGGGCTGGCTACACCTTC.

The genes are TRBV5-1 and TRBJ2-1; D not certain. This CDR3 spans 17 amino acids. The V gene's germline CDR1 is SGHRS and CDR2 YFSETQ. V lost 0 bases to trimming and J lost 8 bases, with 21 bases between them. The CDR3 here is CASSLASSVAALDEQFF. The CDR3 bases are TGCGCCAGCAGCTTGGCATCATCGGTTGCAGCACTCGATGAGCAGTTCTTC.

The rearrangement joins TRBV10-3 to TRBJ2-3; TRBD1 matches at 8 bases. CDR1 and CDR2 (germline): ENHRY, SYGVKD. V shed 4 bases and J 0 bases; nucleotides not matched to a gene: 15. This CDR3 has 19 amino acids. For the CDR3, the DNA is TGTGCCATCAGTGGGCCGGCCCCGGGACAGGCATATAGCACAGATACGCAGTATTTT. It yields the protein CAISGPAPGQAYSTDTQYF.

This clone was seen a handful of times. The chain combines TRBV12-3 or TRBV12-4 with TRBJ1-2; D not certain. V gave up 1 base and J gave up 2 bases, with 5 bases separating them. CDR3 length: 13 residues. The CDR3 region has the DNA TGTGCCAGCAGTTTAGGGCAGAACTATGGCTACACCTTC. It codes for CASSLGQNYGYTF.

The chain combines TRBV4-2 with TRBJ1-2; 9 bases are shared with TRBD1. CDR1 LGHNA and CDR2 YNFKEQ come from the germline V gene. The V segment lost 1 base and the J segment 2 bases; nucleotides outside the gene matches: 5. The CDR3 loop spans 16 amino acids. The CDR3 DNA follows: TGTGCCAGCAGCCAAGGGGGGACAGGGAAAAACTATGGCTACACCTTC. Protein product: CASSQGGTGKNYGYTF.

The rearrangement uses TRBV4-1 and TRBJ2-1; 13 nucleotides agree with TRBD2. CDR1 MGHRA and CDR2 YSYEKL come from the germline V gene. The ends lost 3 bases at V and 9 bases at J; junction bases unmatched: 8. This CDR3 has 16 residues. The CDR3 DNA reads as TGCGCCAGCAGCCAGTCGGGACTAGCGGGGAAGATTGAGCAGTTCTTC. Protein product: CASSQSGLAGKIEQFF.

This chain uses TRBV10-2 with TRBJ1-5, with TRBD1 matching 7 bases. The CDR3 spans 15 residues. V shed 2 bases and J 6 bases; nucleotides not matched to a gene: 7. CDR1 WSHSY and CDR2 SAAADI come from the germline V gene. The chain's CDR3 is CASSEGGGGRQPQHF. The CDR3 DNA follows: TGCGCCAGCAGTGAGGGAGGGGGCGGACGTCAGCCCCAGCATTTT.

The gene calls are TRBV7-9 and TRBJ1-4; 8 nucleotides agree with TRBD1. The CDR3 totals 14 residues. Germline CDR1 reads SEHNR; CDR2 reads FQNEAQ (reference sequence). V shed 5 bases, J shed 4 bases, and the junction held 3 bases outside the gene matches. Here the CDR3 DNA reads TGTGCCAGCAGCGGCACAGGGGGTAATGAAAAACTGTTTTTT. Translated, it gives CASSGTGGNEKLFF.

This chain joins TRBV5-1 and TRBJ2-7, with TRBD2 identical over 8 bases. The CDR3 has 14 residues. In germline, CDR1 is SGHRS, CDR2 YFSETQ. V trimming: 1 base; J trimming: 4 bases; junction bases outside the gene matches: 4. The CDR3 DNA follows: TGCGCCAGCAGCTTGTCGGGGGGGCGGTACGAGCAGTACTTC. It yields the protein CASSLSGGRYEQYF.

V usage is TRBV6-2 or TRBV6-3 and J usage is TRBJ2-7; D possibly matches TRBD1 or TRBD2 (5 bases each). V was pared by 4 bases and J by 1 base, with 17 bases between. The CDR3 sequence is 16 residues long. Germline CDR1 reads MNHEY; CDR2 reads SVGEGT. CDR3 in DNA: TGTGCCAGCAGTTCGATCGGGGCAAGGTCATCCTACGAGCAGTACTTC. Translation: CASSSIGARSSYEQYF.

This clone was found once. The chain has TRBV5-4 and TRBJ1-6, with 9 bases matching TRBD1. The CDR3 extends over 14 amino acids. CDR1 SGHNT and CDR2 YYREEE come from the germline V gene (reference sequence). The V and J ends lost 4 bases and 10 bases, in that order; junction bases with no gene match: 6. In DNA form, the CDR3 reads TGTGCCAGCAGCAGCCGGGACAGGGACTCACCCCTCCACTTT. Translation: CASSSRDRDSPLHF.

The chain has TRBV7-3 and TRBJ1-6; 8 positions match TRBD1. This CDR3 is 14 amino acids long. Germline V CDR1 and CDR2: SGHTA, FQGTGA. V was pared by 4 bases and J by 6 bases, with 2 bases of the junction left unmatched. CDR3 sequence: CASSWTGFNSPLHF. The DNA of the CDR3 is TGTGCCAGCAGCTGGACAGGGTTTAATTCACCCCTCCACTTT.

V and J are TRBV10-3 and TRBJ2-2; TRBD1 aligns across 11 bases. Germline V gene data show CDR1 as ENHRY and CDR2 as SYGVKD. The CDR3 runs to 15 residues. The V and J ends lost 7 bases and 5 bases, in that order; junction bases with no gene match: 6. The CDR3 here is CAITSGQGGTGELFF. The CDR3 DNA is TGTGCCATCACCTCGGGACAGGGGGGAACCGGGGAGCTGTTTTTT.

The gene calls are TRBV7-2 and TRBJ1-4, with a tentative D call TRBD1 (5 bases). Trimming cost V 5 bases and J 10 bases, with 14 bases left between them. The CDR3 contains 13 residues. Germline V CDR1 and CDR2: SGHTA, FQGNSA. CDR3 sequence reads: CASSGDQHGKLFF. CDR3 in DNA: TGTGCCAGCAGCGGGGACCAGCACGGAAAACTGTTTTTT.

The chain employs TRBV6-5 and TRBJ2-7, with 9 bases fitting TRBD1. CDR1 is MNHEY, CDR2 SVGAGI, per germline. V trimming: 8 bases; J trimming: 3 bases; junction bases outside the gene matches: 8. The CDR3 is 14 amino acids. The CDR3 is CASQTGTGNYEQYF. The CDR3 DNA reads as TGTGCCAGCCAAACCGGGACAGGGAACTACGAGCAGTACTTC.

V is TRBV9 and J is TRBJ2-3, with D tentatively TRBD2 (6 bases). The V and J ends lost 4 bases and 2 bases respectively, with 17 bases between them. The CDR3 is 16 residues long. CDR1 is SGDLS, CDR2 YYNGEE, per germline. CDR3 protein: CASSPGTAVSTDTQYF. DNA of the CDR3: TGTGCCAGCAGCCCCGGGACTGCAGTTTCCACAGATACGCAGTATTTT.

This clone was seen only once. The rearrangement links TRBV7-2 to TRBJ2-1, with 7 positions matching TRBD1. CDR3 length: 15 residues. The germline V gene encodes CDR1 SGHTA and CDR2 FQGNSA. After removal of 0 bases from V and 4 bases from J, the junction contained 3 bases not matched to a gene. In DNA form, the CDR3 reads TGTGCCAGCAGCTTAGCGTCGACAGGGTACAATGAGCAGTTCTTC. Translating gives CASSLASTGYNEQFF.

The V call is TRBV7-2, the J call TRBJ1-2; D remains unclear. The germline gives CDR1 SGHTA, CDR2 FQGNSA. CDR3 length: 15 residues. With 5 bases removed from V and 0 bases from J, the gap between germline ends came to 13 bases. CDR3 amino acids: CASSGRTVSNYGYTF. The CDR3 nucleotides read TGTGCCAGCAGCGGACGGACGGTTTCTAACTATGGCTACACCTTC.

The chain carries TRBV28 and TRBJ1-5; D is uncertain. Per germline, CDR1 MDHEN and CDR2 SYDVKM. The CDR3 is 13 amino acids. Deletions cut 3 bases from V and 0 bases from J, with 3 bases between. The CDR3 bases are TGTGCCAGCAGTTTTGGTAGCAATCAGCCCCAGCATTTT. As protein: CASSFGSNQPQHF.

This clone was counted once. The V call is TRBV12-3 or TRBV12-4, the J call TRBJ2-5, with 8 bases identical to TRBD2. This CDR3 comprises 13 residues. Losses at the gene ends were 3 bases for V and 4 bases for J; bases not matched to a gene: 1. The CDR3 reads CASSFGGAETQYF. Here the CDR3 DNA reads TGTGCCAGCAGTTTCGGGGGGGCAGAGACCCAGTACTTC.

CDR3 sequence reads: CASSYSQGPYEQYF. The CDR3 DNA follows: TGTGCCAGCAGTTACTCCCAGGGGCCCTACGAGCAGTACTTC. The genes are TRBV6-6 and TRBJ2-7, with D perhaps TRBD1 (6 bases). The V end lost 0 bases, the J end lost 2 bases, and 8 bases lay between the germline ends. The CDR3 is 14 amino acids. Germline CDR1 MNHNY, CDR2 SVGAGI (reference sequence).